The sequence of this T cell receptor (beta chain) was determined in a study of control samples from healthy donors and cancer patients. The method was immunoSEQ multiplex PCR; TCRdb's version includes in-frame clones alone and lacks a portion of them. This table holds under 95,000 clones, roughly nine tenths found once. The germline CDR1 and CDR2 sequences are MNHNY and SVGAGI (reference sequence). The V gene lost 5 bases and the J gene lost 5 bases, with 22 bases spanning the gap. The CDR3 totals 17 residues. J is TRBJ1-5 and V is TRBV6-6; D ambiguous. The sequence was obtained from a woman younger than 45 in good health. Material for sequencing was blood. CDR3 loop: CASSPSSGQTSDQPQHF. CDR3 in DNA: TGTGCCAGCAGTCCCTCCTCCGGGCAGACGTCGGATCAGCCCCAGCATTTT.